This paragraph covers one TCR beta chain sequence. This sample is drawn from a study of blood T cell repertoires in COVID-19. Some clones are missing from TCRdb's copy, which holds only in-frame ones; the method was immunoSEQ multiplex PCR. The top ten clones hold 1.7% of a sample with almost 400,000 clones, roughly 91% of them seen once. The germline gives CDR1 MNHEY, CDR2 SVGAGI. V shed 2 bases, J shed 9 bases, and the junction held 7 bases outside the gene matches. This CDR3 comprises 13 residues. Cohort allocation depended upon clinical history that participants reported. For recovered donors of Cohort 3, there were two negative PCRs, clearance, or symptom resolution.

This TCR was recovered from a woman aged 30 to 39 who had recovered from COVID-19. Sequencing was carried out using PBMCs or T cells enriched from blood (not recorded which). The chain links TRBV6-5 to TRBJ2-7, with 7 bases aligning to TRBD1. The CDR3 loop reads CASSYGTALGQYF. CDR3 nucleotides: TGTGCCAGCAGTTACGGGACAGCCCTTGGGCAGTACTTC.